The 25 T cell receptor beta chains below were found in one sample sequenced in a study of OX40 agonist ivuxolimab in advanced cancers. The repertoire was sequenced with immunoSEQ multiplex PCR; TCRdb's copy has only in-frame clones and lacks some. The repertoire holds 80,000 to 100,000 clones, with about nine tenths as singletons. Sequencing was performed on CD4+ or CD8+ T cells sorted from blood, taken in a trial of the OX40 agonist ivuxolimab. Receptors were obtained from an adult with an advanced solid tumor such as melanoma, head and neck, liver or kidney cancer.

This clone was seen only a few times. The chain joins TRBV30 to TRBJ1-1, with D unresolved. Trimming cost V 6 bases and J 7 bases, with 12 bases left between them. Germline values: CDR1 GTSNPN, CDR2 SVGIG (reference sequence). The CDR3 is made up of 11 amino acids. The CDR3 DNA is TGTGCCTGCACACCTGATGTTGAAGCTTTCTTT. Translating gives CACTPDVEAFF.

The V and J genes are TRBV6-4 and TRBJ2-2; TRBD1 is a possible D gene (7 bases). CDR1 and CDR2 (germline): MRHNA, SNTAGT. Trimming stripped 6 bases from V and 4 bases from J, with 15 bases between. The CDR3 consists of 15 residues. CDR3 protein: CASRASGGPTGELFF. The CDR3 DNA sequence: TGTGCCAGCAGGGCATCAGGGGGGCCCACCGGGGAGCTGTTTTTT.

J is TRBJ2-3 and V is TRBV11-2; 10 bases line up with TRBD2. The CDR3 spans 18 residues. Trimming removed 1 base from V and 1 base from J; junction bases left unmatched: 8. The germline V gene has CDR1 SGHAT and CDR2 FQNNGV. This chain's CDR3 is CASSLVAGGPPGTDTQYF. The CDR3 DNA reads as TGTGCCAGCAGCTTAGTAGCGGGGGGCCCCCCTGGCACAGATACGCAGTATTTT.

The chain combines TRBV5-4 with TRBJ2-1; 7 bases fit TRBD2. This CDR3 spans 12 amino acids. Per germline, CDR1 SGHNT and CDR2 YYREEE (reference sequence). V lost 5 bases to trimming and J lost 5 bases; unmatched junction nucleotides: 1. CDR3 DNA: TGTGCCAGCAGACGGGGGGACAATGAGCAGTTCTTC. Its translation is CASRRGDNEQFF.

The chain joins TRBV5-4 to TRBJ1-2; 11 nucleotides align to TRBD1. The CDR3 runs 14 residues. Germline CDR1 is SGHNT and CDR2 is YYREEE (reference sequence). V gave up 3 bases and J gave up 8 bases; unmatched junction bases: 6. The chain's CDR3 is CASSWTGGGSGYTF. In DNA, the CDR3 is TGTGCCAGCAGCTGGACAGGGGGCGGTTCGGGCTACACCTTC. The full variable domain, in which reference TRBV5-4 and TRBJ1-2 provide the parts outside the CDR3, is ETGVTQSPTHLIKTRGQQVTLRCSSQSGHNTVSWYQQALGQGPQFIFQYYREEENGRGNFPPRFSGLQFPNYSSELNVNALELDDSALYLCASSWTGGGSGYTFGSGTRLTVV.

The V gene is TRBV29-1, the J gene TRBJ2-3; unclear D gene. CDR1 and CDR2 (germline): SQVTM, ANQGSEA. V was trimmed by 4 bases and J by 2 bases, leaving 10 bases between them. The CDR3 runs 13 residues. CDR3 sequence: CSVVGGTTDTQYF. CDR3 DNA sequence: TGCAGCGTTGTTGGCGGAACCACAGATACGCAGTATTTT.

The chain combines TRBV2 with TRBJ2-5; D not resolved. The CDR3 loop spans 12 amino acids. Germline CDR1 and CDR2: SNHLY and FYNNEI. Trimming left V 5 bases short and J 5 bases short, with 9 bases between. The CDR3 region has the DNA TGTGCCAGCAGTCGGAACCTGGAGACCCAGTACTTC. As protein: CASSRNLETQYF.

The chain couples TRBV19 to TRBJ2-7; D possibly corresponds to TRBD2 (5 bases). Per germline, CDR1 LNHDA and CDR2 SQIVND (reference sequence). This CDR3 spans 13 amino acids. Trimming removed 10 bases from V and 1 base from J, with 14 bases in between. The CDR3 loop is CATEGSKSYEQYF. DNA of the CDR3: TGTGCCACCGAAGGGAGCAAATCCTACGAGCAGTACTTC.

The chain links TRBV6-4 to TRBJ1-2, with unresolved D. CDR1 and CDR2 (germline): MRHNA, SNTAGT. The CDR3 contains 15 residues. V was clipped by 0 bases and J by 3 bases, with 11 bases between them. In nucleotides, the CDR3 is TGTGCCAGCAGTGACTCCCGACAATCCCACTATGGCTACACCTTC. Residues: CASSDSRQSHYGYTF.

This clone was recorded only once. The chain combines TRBV5-4 with TRBJ1-2, with a possible D match to TRBD1 (5 bases). V was shortened by 2 bases and J by 7 bases, with 15 bases between the two germline ends. Germline V gene sequence: CDR1 SGHNT, CDR2 YYREEE (reference sequence). This CDR3 comprises 14 residues. The CDR3 DNA reads TGTGCCAGCAGCTTCTTTGGGGGTGAGGCTGGCTACACCTTC. Amino acid sequence: CASSFFGGEAGYTF.

The chain recombines TRBV18 with TRBJ2-7; 9 nucleotides line up with TRBD1. The V gene's germline CDR1 is KGHSH and CDR2 LQKENI. The CDR3 length is 15 residues. V dropped 3 bases and J dropped 6; count of bases not matched to a gene: 9. The CDR3 nucleotides are TGTGCCAGCTCACCGGACGGGGACAGGGTTCTCGAGCAGTACTTC. It specifies CASSPDGDRVLEQYF. The variable domain in full, completed from reference TRBV18 and TRBJ2-7, reads NAGVMQNPRHLVRRRGQEARLRCSPMKGHSHVYWYRQLPEEGLKFMVYLQKENIIDESGMPKERFSAEFPKEGPSILRIQQVVRGDSAAYFCASSPDGDRVLEQYFGPGTRLTVT.

CDR3 nucleotides: TGTGCTAGTGGTTCCTCGGGGGGCCGGGGAGAGACCCAGTACTTC. This encodes CASGSSGGRGETQYF. V and J are TRBV12-5 and TRBJ2-5; tentatively, D is TRBD2 (7 bases). Germline CDR1 LGHNT, CDR2 FRNRAP. The CDR3 runs to 15 residues. Trimming removed 4 bases from V and 4 bases from J, with 16 bases in between.

This clone was counted at least ten times. The V and J genes are TRBV7-2 and TRBJ1-1; possibly TRBD1 for D (5 bases). This CDR3 comprises 15 residues. V gave up 5 bases and J gave up 6 bases, with 19 bases separating them. Germline CDR1 SGHTA, CDR2 FQGNSA. The CDR3 loop is CASSRRQTERAEAFF. The CDR3 DNA reads as TGTGCCAGCAGCCGCCGACAGACCGAACGAGCTGAAGCTTTCTTT.

The chain is built from TRBV18 and TRBJ2-3; D uncertain. This CDR3 comprises 13 residues. The V and J ends lost 3 bases and 4 bases respectively, with 8 bases between them. Looked up from germline, CDR1 is KGHSH and CDR2 is LQKENI. The CDR3: CASSPQRADTQYF. CDR3 DNA: TGTGCCAGCTCACCGCAGCGAGCAGATACGCAGTATTTT.

The rearrangement links TRBV7-9 to TRBJ1-2, with D unclear. The V end was cut by 1 base, the J end by 4 bases, with 4 bases between. The CDR3 covers 12 residues. From germline, CDR1 is SEHNR and CDR2 FQNEAQ (reference sequence). The CDR3 sequence: CASSLDVYGYTF. The CDR3 nucleotides are TGTGCCAGCAGCTTAGATGTCTATGGCTACACCTTC.

This chain links TRBV5-1 with TRBJ2-3; D may be TRBD2 (6 bases). Germline CDR1 reads SGHRS; CDR2 reads YFSETQ. V lost 6 bases, J lost 3 bases, and 17 bases lay in between. This CDR3 comprises 15 residues. The CDR3 sequence: CASTGGALGTDTQYF. The CDR3 DNA is TGCGCCAGCACCGGAGGGGCCCTAGGGACAGATACGCAGTATTTT.

J is TRBJ2-1 and V is TRBV9; 8 bases are a match to TRBD1. CDR1 and CDR2 from the germline V gene are SGDLS and YYNGEE. The CDR3 sequence is 15 residues long. Trimming took 4 bases from V and 0 from J; bases not matched to a gene: 3. This chain's CDR3 is CASSSGQGSYNEQFF. The CDR3 DNA follows: TGTGCCAGCAGCTCTGGACAGGGCTCCTACAATGAGCAGTTCTTC.

CDR3 region: CASSLATGVPDTQYF. The CDR3 DNA reads TGTGCCAGCAGCTTAGCAACAGGGGTCCCAGATACGCAGTATTTT. The rearrangement joins TRBV11-2 to TRBJ2-3, with 7 bases matching TRBD1. V shed 1 base, J shed 4 bases, and the junction held 5 bases outside the gene matches. The CDR3 extends over 15 amino acids. Germline-derived CDR1 and CDR2 are SGHAT and FQNNGV.

As for this clone: The same CDR3 can be traced to other DNA sequences in this sample. V usage is TRBV6-1 and J usage is TRBJ1-6; D call uncertain. The CDR3 consists of 14 residues. CDR1 and CDR2 from the germline V gene are MNHNS and SASEGT. V shed 4 bases and J shed 2 bases, with 6 bases lying between them. CDR3 loop: CASSAGPYNSPLHF. The CDR3 nucleotides read TGTGCCAGCAGTGCAGGACCCTATAATTCACCCCTCCACTTT.

This clone showed up just once. V is TRBV9 and J is TRBJ2-5, with 12 bases lining up with TRBD2. This CDR3 has 16 amino acids. V dropped 2 bases and J dropped 2; count of bases not matched to a gene: 4. In germline, CDR1 is SGDLS, CDR2 YYNGEE. In DNA form, the CDR3 reads TGTGCCAGCAGCGTTTCCCTAGCGGGGGGGCAAGAGACCCAGTACTTC. Translation gives CASSVSLAGGQETQYF.

The rearrangement joins TRBV12-5 to TRBJ1-5; D unresolved. The CDR3 runs 14 residues. V lost 0 bases, J lost 5 bases, and 8 bases lay in between. Looked up from germline, CDR1 is LGHNT and CDR2 is FRNRAP. The CDR3 reads CASGLVSIDQPQHF. DNA for the CDR3: TGTGCTAGTGGTTTGGTCAGTATTGATCAGCCCCAGCATTTT.

This sequence joins TRBV10-3 and TRBJ2-1; TRBD2 aligns across 13 bases. Germline V CDR1 and CDR2: ENHRY, SYGVKD. V trimming: 3 bases; J trimming: 6 bases; junction bases outside the gene matches: 5. The CDR3 has 16 residues. CDR3 nucleotides: TGTGCCATCAGTGACCTAGGACTAGCGGGGGTCAATGAGCAGTTCTTC. Translating it yields CAISDLGLAGVNEQFF.

The V gene is TRBV9, the J gene TRBJ2-5; TRBD2 agrees at 7 bases. From germline, CDR1 is SGDLS and CDR2 YYNGEE. The CDR3 spans 16 residues. V lost 2 bases, J lost 2 bases, and 9 bases stayed unmatched. The CDR3 protein is CASSVRVGGIQETQYF. The CDR3 bases are TGTGCCAGCAGCGTGAGGGTCGGGGGGATACAAGAGACCCAGTACTTC.

V and J are TRBV9 and TRBJ2-1, with 8 bases identical to TRBD1. Germline CDR1 and CDR2: SGDLS and YYNGEE. With V trimmed by 0 bases and J by 8 bases, 7 bases remained unmatched. The CDR3 is made up of 15 amino acids. CDR3: CASSVEDRVSHEQFF. Here the CDR3 DNA reads TGTGCCAGCAGCGTAGAGGACAGGGTATCCCATGAGCAGTTCTTC.

This clone was picked up a small number of times. The CDR3 DNA sequence: TGTGCCATCAGTGAGTCGGCAGGGAGCTCCTATAATTCACCCCTCCACTTT. Amino acid sequence: CAISESAGSSYNSPLHF. The rearrangement links TRBV10-3 to TRBJ1-6; D may be TRBD1 (5 bases). V gave up 0 bases and J gave up 0 bases, with 9 bases separating them. Germline V lookup: CDR1 ENHRY, CDR2 SYGVKD. CDR3 size: 17 residues.